These T cell receptor beta chains were read from a single sample in a study of cytomegalovirus exposure and HLA in healthy donors. Profiled with immunoSEQ multiplex PCR; TCRdb holds only in-frame clones, not every one. The sample lists some 150,000 clones, roughly 80% seen once, with around 1.3% in the top ten. Sequencing was done on a sample of PBMCs. The receptors here all came from a woman in her forties or fifties in good health and CMV-seronegative. Both conserved end residues are part of each CDR3. Fields, in order: J gene, D gene, V gene, clone size, CDR3 protein, CDR3 DNA. The D gene is left open where the match is weak. Rows give clone size only sometimes, using once, few, many, or a class for an expanded clone.

>TRBJ2-6|.|TRBV7-2|.
CASAGPSGANVLTF
TGTGCCAGCGCGGGGCCCTCTGGGGCCAACGTCCTGACTTTC
>TRBJ2-7|TRBD2|TRBV25-1|.
CASTPREAYEQYF
TGTGCCAGCACTCCCCGGGAGGCCTACGAGCAGTACTTC
>TRBJ2-5|TRBD1|TRBV29-1|.
CSVAGGQTQYF
TGCAGCGTCGCAGGGGGTCAGACCCAGTACTTC
>TRBJ1-3|.|TRBV5-1|.
CASSLTGSSGNTIYF
TGCGCCAGCAGCTTGACAGGGAGCTCTGGAAACACCATATATTTT
>TRBJ2-7|.|TRBV7-2|.
CASSLGQGKPYEQYF
TGTGCCAGCAGCTTAGGGCAGGGGAAACCCTACGAGCAGTACTTC
>TRBJ1-2|TRBD1|TRBV5-1|.
CASSGGQGGIYGYTF
TGCGCCAGCAGCGGGGGACAGGGGGGAATCTATGGCTACACCTTC
>TRBJ1-1|.|TRBV18|.
CASSPLSQGSTEAFF
TGTGCCAGCTCACCACTAAGTCAGGGAAGCACTGAAGCTTTCTTT
>TRBJ2-2|TRBD2|TRBV5-1|.
CASSFTSGGDTGELFF
TGCGCCAGCAGCTTTACCAGCGGGGGCGACACCGGGGAGCTGTTTTTT
>TRBJ2-1|TRBD2|TRBV28|.
CASSLVGLAGNDEQFF
TGTGCCAGCAGTTTAGTTGGGCTAGCGGGGAACGATGAGCAGTTCTTC
>TRBJ2-1|.|TRBV5-4|.
CASSPRLGLNEQFF
TGTGCCAGCAGCCCTCGCCTAGGTTTGAATGAGCAGTTCTTC
>TRBJ1-6|TRBD1|TRBV28|.
CASISGTGGGSYNSPLHF
TGTGCCAGCATCTCAGGGACAGGGGGAGGCTCCTATAATTCACCCCTCCACTTT
>TRBJ2-7|TRBD2|TRBV5-1|.
CASSLGTSAYEQYF
TGCGCCAGCAGCTTGGGGACTAGCGCTTACGAGCAGTACTTC
>TRBJ1-4|.|TRBV30|.
CAWSVQDNEKLFF
TGTGCCTGGAGTGTACAGGATAATGAAAAACTGTTTTTT
>TRBJ2-7|.|TRBV5-8|.
CASSPIGQSSYEQYF
TGTGCCAGCAGCCCTATAGGACAATCTTCCTACGAGCAGTACTTC
>TRBJ1-3|TRBD1|TRBV4-3|.
CASSQYIVGQHSGNTIYF
TGCGCCAGCAGCCAATATATCGTGGGACAGCACTCTGGAAACACCATATATTTT
>TRBJ2-1|TRBD1|TRBV27|few
CASSSRDRSFSYNEQFF
TGTGCCAGCAGTAGCAGGGACAGGAGTTTTTCCTACAATGAGCAGTTCTTC
>TRBJ2-3|TRBD1|TRBV4-1|.
CASSQAPGQGILDTQYF
TGCGCCAGCAGCCAGGCTCCGGGACAGGGGATTTTAGATACGCAGTATTTT
>TRBJ2-3|.|TRBV28|.
CASSYGSTDTQYF
TGTGCCAGCAGTTACGGGAGCACAGATACGCAGTATTTT
>TRBJ1-4|.|TRBV5-6|.
CASSFGAISNEKLFF
TGTGCCAGCAGCTTTGGGGCTATTTCTAATGAAAAACTGTTTTTT
>TRBJ1-5|TRBD1|TRBV10-1|.
CASLTDRVGYRDQPQHF
TGCGCCAGCCTGACCGACAGGGTAGGGTATCGCGATCAGCCCCAGCATTTT
>TRBJ1-6|.|TRBV5-6|few
CASTQGHSSSPLHF
TGTGCCAGCACGCAGGGGCACTCTAGTTCACCCCTCCACTTT
>TRBJ1-5|TRBD1|TRBV30|.
CACGTGGARGQPQHF
TGTGCCTGTGGGACAGGGGGGGCTCGGGGCCAGCCCCAGCATTTT
>TRBJ2-7|TRBD2|TRBV6-5|.
CASRVLAGGYEQYF
TGTGCCAGCAGGGTACTAGCGGGAGGCTACGAGCAGTACTTC
>TRBJ2-7|TRBD2|TRBV5-4|few
CASSLLAGEQEQYF
TGTGCCAGCAGCTTGCTAGCGGGAGAGCAAGAGCAGTACTTC
>TRBJ1-5|.|TRBV10-1|.
CASSVREANQPQHF
TGCGCCAGCTCTGTAAGGGAGGCCAATCAGCCCCAGCATTTT
>TRBJ1-1|TRBD1|TRBV19|.
CASSIDRTGGYLEAFF
TGTGCCAGTAGTATAGATCGGACAGGGGGTTACCTTGAAGCTTTCTTT
>TRBJ1-5|.|TRBV6-1|.
CASSEQRTRGNQPQHF
TGTGCCAGCAGTGAACAGCGGACCCGCGGCAATCAGCCCCAGCATTTT
>TRBJ2-7|TRBD1|TRBV28|.
CASSPPRAQGATRGYF
TGTGCCAGCAGTCCCCCTCGGGCGCAGGGGGCAACCCGGGGGTACTTC
>TRBJ2-7|.|TRBV7-2|.
CASSLASQGEQYF
TGTGCCAGCAGCTTAGCGTCCCAGGGTGAGCAGTACTTC
>TRBJ2-7|TRBD2|TRBV27|.
CASSRGTSGIIYEQYF
TGTGCCAGCAGTCGGGGGACTAGCGGGATAATCTACGAGCAGTACTTC
>TRBJ1-1|.|TRBV11-3|.
CASSLAAGDTEAFF
TGTGCCAGCAGCTTAGCTGCGGGGGACACTGAAGCTTTCTTT
>TRBJ1-2|TRBD1|TRBV5-4|few
CASSTILGTGAGLYGYTF
TGTGCCAGCAGCACGATCCTCGGGACAGGGGCAGGACTTTATGGCTACACCTTC
>TRBJ1-1|.|TRBV4-2|.
CASSQVGFGNPCAFF
TGTGCCAGCAGCCAAGTCGGGTTCGGGAATCCGTGCGCTTTCTTT
>TRBJ2-7|TRBD2|TRBV6-6|.
CASSPSKAGGIYEQYF
TGTGCCAGCAGCCCCTCCAAAGCGGGAGGTATCTACGAGCAGTACTTC
>TRBJ2-5|.|TRBV12-2|.
CASRPGLAGALMGETQYF
TGTGCAAGTCGCCCGGGACTAGCGGGGGCGCTAATGGGCGAGACCCAGTACTTC
>TRBJ2-2|TRBD2|TRBV10-2|.
CASRAGGLHTGELFF
TGCGCCAGCAGAGCGGGGGGGCTCCACACCGGGGAGCTGTTTTTT
>TRBJ1-5|.|TRBV7-2|.
CASSNRQVLPQHF
TGTGCCAGCAGCAACAGACAGGTCCTACCCCAGCATTTT
>TRBJ1-1|TRBD1|TRBV6-5|.
CASRETGGAYTEAFF
TGTGCCAGCAGGGAGACAGGGGGCGCGTACACTGAAGCTTTCTTT
>TRBJ1-5|.|TRBV4-1|.
CASSQAVSNQPQHF
TGCGCCAGCAGCCAAGCTGTCAGTAATCAGCCCCAGCATTTT
>TRBJ1-1|.|TRBV9|.
CASSPLGGGYEAFF
TGTGCCAGCAGCCCCCTAGGAGGAGGGTATGAAGCTTTCTTT
>TRBJ1-2|TRBD1|TRBV9|.
CASSPGTGANYGYTF
TGTGCCAGCAGCCCGGGGACAGGAGCTAACTATGGCTACACCTTC
>TRBJ2-1|TRBD2|TRBV5-6|.
CASSLAGGDNEQFF
TGTGCCAGCAGCTTGGCGGGGGGAGACAATGAGCAGTTCTTC